This T cell receptor beta chain was identified during a study of human T cells and chemical hapten exposure. Study-level background: Researchers reported sensitizing a roughly 2 cm by roughly 2 cm upper inner arm skin site with 2% DPC. Study-level findings and limits: Donors' alopecia may make their immune response differ from healthy people's. It was expanded TCRs that formed significantly more large CDR3 similarity clusters than controls did. Among TCRs, those above 1 in 1000 frequency were unaffected by DPC sensitization.

TCRdb called the RACE reads again in MiXCR, with one record for every CDR3 protein. The sample consists of under 400,000 distinct CDR3 sequences, 4% to 6% of them appearing once. Trimming removed 3 bases from V and 0 bases from J; junction bases left unmatched: 9. The CDR3 sequence is 16 residues long. The germline CDR1 and CDR2 sequences are GTSNPN and SVGIG (reference sequence). There are a few counts of this clonotype. The antigen remains undetermined. Noted time point: pre-sensitization, week 0. Treatment of the sample: therapeutic diphenylcyclopropenone sensitization with weekly scalp DPC. The rearrangement uses TRBV30 and TRBJ1-1; 8 positions agree with TRBD1. This TCR was recovered from a woman in her 50s with alopecia areata. Some clones in this sample may be carry-over from other donors' samples. The sequenced sample was whole blood, obtained in connection with sensitization to the hapten diphenylcyclopropenone (DPC). The CDR3 DNA sequence: TGTGCCTGGAGCACGGGACAGGCATTTGTGAACACTGAAGCTTTCTTT. This encodes CAWSTGQAFVNTEAFF.